These 7 T cell receptor beta chains were all obtained from the same sample, sequenced in a study of T cell repertoires in cytomegalovirus infection (dated by TCRdb to the late 2010s). The reads were generated on an Illumina HiSeq 1500. In TCRdb, the public reads were trimmed at Q25 with fastp and aligned with MiXCR, with productive beta chains retained. Duplicate CDR3 protein sequences are folded into a single record with the most common DNA and genes. A total of roughly 320,000 distinct CDR3 sequences appear in this sample, around 9.1% of them only once. The ten biggest clones cover approximately 2.4% of the sample. Sequenced: PBMCs. The receptor source for this set is a human donor in good health (CMV status not recorded). Some clones in this sample may be carry-over from other donors' samples.

The genes are TRBV7-9 and TRBJ2-1; unclear D gene. This CDR3 spans 15 amino acids. The V and J ends lost 1 base and 1 base respectively, with 8 bases between them. CDR1 is SEHNR, CDR2 FQNEAQ, per germline (reference sequence). CDR3 bases: TGTGCCAGCAGCTTAGTCCTAGGGTCCTACAATGAGCAGTTCTTC. Translation: CASSLVLGSYNEQFF.

This clonotype was recorded many times. This sequence joins TRBV5-6 and TRBJ2-3; perhaps D is TRBD1 or TRBD2 (6 bases each). The V end was cut by 4 bases, the J end by 6 bases, with 12 bases between. Germline-derived CDR1 and CDR2 are SGHDT and YYEEEE. The CDR3 is 13 residues long. CDR3 DNA: TGTGCCAGCAGCATTCAGGGGAGGGATACGCAGTATTTT. It is translated as CASSIQGRDTQYF.

This clonotype was seen a single time. At one end the junction does not follow the germline gene, possibly because of a read error. The chain carries TRBV5-6 and TRBJ1-2, with D unclear. The germline V gene encodes CDR1 SGHDT and CDR2 YYEEEE. The CDR3 totals 13 residues. CDR3 nucleotide sequence: TGTGCCAGCAGCTTTCGGGCTCACTATGGCTACGCCTTC. Translating it yields CASSFRAHYGYAF.

This clonotype was recorded many times. The CDR3 nucleotides are TGTGCCAGCAGTGAGGGATCGGGACGCAATGAGCAGTTCTTC. Its protein is CASSEGSGRNEQFF. The rearrangement joins TRBV2 to TRBJ2-1, with D tentatively TRBD1 or TRBD2 (5 bases each). V shed 3 bases and J shed 6 bases, with 12 bases lying between them. The CDR3 contains 14 residues. The germline gives CDR1 SNHLY, CDR2 FYNNEI. The full variable domain, completed using reference TRBV2 and TRBJ2-1, is EPEVTQTPSHQVTQMGQEVILRCVPISNHLYFYWYRQILGQKVEFLVSFYNNEISEKSEIFDDQFSVERPDGSNFTLKIRSTKLEDSAMYFCASSEGSGRNEQFFGPGTRLTVL.

This clonotype showed up just a few times. The J gene is TRBJ1-1, the V gene TRBV19; D remains unclear. There are 15 residues in the CDR3. Trimming cost V 4 bases and J 0 bases, with 12 bases left between them. The germline CDR1 and CDR2 sequences are LNHDA and SQIVND (reference sequence). CDR3 DNA: TGTGCCAGTAGTAAAGCCAGAAGAATGAACACTGAAGCTTTCTTT. Translation gives CASSKARRMNTEAFF.

This clonotype was detected a few times. The chain links TRBV19 to TRBJ1-5, with TRBD1 as a possible D gene (5 bases). The germline V and J ends were trimmed by 6 bases and 2 bases, with 14 bases remaining between them. The CDR3 consists of 15 residues. Germline V CDR1 and CDR2: LNHDA, SQIVND (reference sequence). In nucleotides, the CDR3 is TGTGCCAGTAGGGGGGGGTGGACTGGCAATCAGCCCCAGCATTTT. Its translation is CASRGGWTGNQPQHF.

The chain combines TRBV12-3 or TRBV12-4 with TRBJ1-5, with unresolved D. The CDR3 sequence is 14 residues long. V lost 6 bases, J lost 0 bases, and 9 bases lay in between. CDR3 sequence (DNA): TGTGCCAGCAGCTCAACAGCTAGCAATCAGCCCCAGCATTTT. It specifies CASSSTASNQPQHF.